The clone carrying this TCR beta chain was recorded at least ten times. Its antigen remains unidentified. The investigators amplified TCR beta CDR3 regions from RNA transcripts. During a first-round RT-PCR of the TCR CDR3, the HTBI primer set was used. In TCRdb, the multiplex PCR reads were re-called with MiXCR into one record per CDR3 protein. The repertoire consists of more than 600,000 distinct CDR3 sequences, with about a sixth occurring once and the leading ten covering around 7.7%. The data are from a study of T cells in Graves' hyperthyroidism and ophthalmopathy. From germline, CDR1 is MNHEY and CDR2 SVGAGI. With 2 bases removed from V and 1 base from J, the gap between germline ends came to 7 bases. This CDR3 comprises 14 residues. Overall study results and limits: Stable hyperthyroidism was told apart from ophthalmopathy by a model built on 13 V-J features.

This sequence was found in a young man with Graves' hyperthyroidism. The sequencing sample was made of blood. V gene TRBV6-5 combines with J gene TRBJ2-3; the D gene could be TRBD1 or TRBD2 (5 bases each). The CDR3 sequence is CASSYGDGTDTQYF. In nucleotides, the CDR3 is TGTGCCAGCAGTTACGGGGACGGCACAGATACGCAGTATTTT.